The 28 T cell receptor beta chains in this list originate from one sample, sequenced in a study of blood T cell repertoires in COVID-19. TCRdb's copy holds only in-frame clones and misses some; the assay was immunoSEQ multiplex PCR. The repertoire holds 250,000 to 300,000 clones, with more than 75% as singletons. The specimen sequenced was PBMCs or T cells enriched from blood (not recorded which). The receptors stem from a middle-aged woman with acute COVID-19.

J is TRBJ2-1 and V is TRBV19; D perhaps matches TRBD2 (5 bases). CDR3 length: 15 amino acids. The germline V gene has CDR1 LNHDA and CDR2 SQIVND (reference sequence). Trimming stripped 6 bases from V and 1 base from J, with 13 bases between. CDR3 sequence (DNA): TGTGCCAGTAGGCTAACTAGTTGGTCCTACAATGAGCAGTTCTTC. It is translated as CASRLTSWSYNEQFF.

V is TRBV3-1 (or the pseudogene TRBV3-2) and J is TRBJ2-3; TRBD2 aligns across 7 bases. This CDR3 contains 14 residues. V shed 5 bases, J shed 2 bases, and the junction held 4 bases outside the gene matches. Germline V gives CDR1 LGHDT, CDR2 YNNKEL (reference sequence). The DNA of the CDR3 is TGTGCCAGCAGCGCGCGGGGGAACACAGATACGCAGTATTTT. Its translation: CASSARGNTDTQYF.

The count of this clone is one. This chain uses TRBV27 with TRBJ2-6; TRBD1 is a possible D gene (5 bases). The germline V and J ends were trimmed by 5 bases and 1 base, with 15 bases remaining between them. CDR1 is MNHEY and CDR2 is SMNVEV in the germline V gene (reference sequence). CDR3 length: 17 amino acids. The CDR3 is CASSLRVLGSGANVLTF. The DNA of the CDR3 is TGTGCCAGCAGTCTCAGGGTATTGGGGTCTGGGGCCAACGTCCTGACTTTC.

The V call is TRBV7-3, the J call TRBJ2-7, with 9 bases fitting TRBD2. The CDR3 consists of 15 residues. With 2 bases clipped from V and 2 bases from J, the junction kept 4 bases outside the gene matches. Germline CDR1 is SGHTA and CDR2 is FQGTGA. In DNA, the CDR3 is TGTGCCAGCAGCTTAGGCGGGGGGGCCCCCTACGAGCAGTACTTC. Its translation: CASSLGGGAPYEQYF.

The chain employs TRBV3-1 (or the pseudogene TRBV3-2) and TRBJ2-3; 7 bases are a match to TRBD2. The V gene's germline CDR1 is LGHDT and CDR2 YNNKEL (reference sequence). The CDR3 extends over 13 amino acids. Germline trimming cut 3 bases from V and 5 bases from J; bases unmatched to any gene: 2. CDR3 protein: CASSHLAGDTQYF. CDR3 coding DNA: TGTGCCAGCAGCCACTTAGCGGGAGATACGCAGTATTTT.

V is TRBV5-1 and J is TRBJ1-6; TRBD1 aligns across 7 bases. Per germline, CDR1 SGHRS and CDR2 YFSETQ. CDR3 length: 15 residues. V was clipped by 4 bases and J by 9 bases; unmatched bases: 10. The chain's CDR3 is CASSGRDSDGSPLHF. The CDR3 DNA reads TGCGCCAGCAGCGGCCGGGACAGCGACGGTTCACCCCTCCACTTT.

At least ten counts were recorded for this clone. V gene TRBV4-1 combines with J gene TRBJ2-5; 7 positions match TRBD2. The CDR3 covers 18 residues. Germline lookup yields CDR1 MGHRA and CDR2 YSYEKL. V dropped 2 bases and J dropped 2; count of bases not matched to a gene: 14. The CDR3 DNA sequence: TGCGCCAGCAGCCAAAGGGGAGGGGCTAGCGGAGCTCAAGAGACCCAGTACTTC. It yields the protein CASSQRGGASGAQETQYF.

This rearrangement joins TRBV12-3 or TRBV12-4 to TRBJ2-7, with D perhaps TRBD1 (7 bases). The CDR3 covers 12 residues. V was shortened by 6 bases and J by 6 bases, with 12 bases between the two germline ends. In DNA, the CDR3 is TGTGCCAGCAGGAGACAGGGAGGCGAGCAGTACTTC. Amino acids: CASRRQGGEQYF.

The chain recombines TRBV5-1 with TRBJ2-4, with TRBD1 as a possible D gene (6 bases). The CDR3 runs to 16 residues. Trimming removed 4 bases at V and 1 base at J, with 15 bases between. From germline, CDR1 is SGHRS and CDR2 YFSETQ. The CDR3 region is CASSHNRETAKNIQYF. The CDR3 coding sequence is TGCGCCAGCAGCCACAACAGGGAGACGGCCAAAAACATTCAGTACTTC.

The CDR3 bases are TGTGCCAGCTCATTCGACAGAAACGAGCAGTACTTC. This translates into CASSFDRNEQYF. This sequence joins TRBV18 and TRBJ2-7; possible D gene TRBD1, 5 bases. Germline V gene data show CDR1 as KGHSH and CDR2 as LQKENI. Trimming removed 5 bases at V and 5 bases at J, with 10 bases between. This CDR3 comprises 12 residues.

V usage is TRBV4-1 and J usage is TRBJ1-3, with 10 bases aligning to TRBD1. This CDR3 region has 15 residues. From germline, CDR1 is MGHRA and CDR2 YSYEKL. The V segment lost 1 base and the J segment 8 bases; nucleotides outside the gene matches: 5. The CDR3 DNA reads as TGCGCCAGCAGCCAAGTAGTGACAGGGGGCGACACCATATATTTT. Amino acid sequence: CASSQVVTGGDTIYF.

The chain uses TRBV7-2 and TRBJ1-2; TRBD1 aligns across 7 bases. This CDR3 comprises 19 residues. Germline CDR1 reads SGHTA; CDR2 reads FQGNSA. V was pared by 5 bases and J by 4 bases, with 22 bases of the junction left unmatched. The CDR3 DNA reads as TGTGCCAGCAGCCCCGGCCTGAGTGTCGTGGTACAGGGGAGCTATGGCTACACCTTC. Translation: CASSPGLSVVVQGSYGYTF.

The chain uses TRBV28 and TRBJ1-1; D unresolved. CDR1 and CDR2 (germline): MDHEN, SYDVKM. This CDR3 spans 14 amino acids. V was cut by 6 bases and J by 1 base, with 12 bases left in between. The CDR3 region is CASRFTGENTEAFF. CDR3 coding DNA: TGTGCCAGCAGATTCACGGGTGAGAACACTGAAGCTTTCTTT.

The chain combines TRBV7-9 with TRBJ2-5; tentatively, D is TRBD1 (6 bases). The CDR3 sequence is 14 residues long. Looked up from germline, CDR1 is SEHNR and CDR2 is FQNEAQ (reference sequence). V dropped 5 bases and J dropped 2 bases, with 12 bases sitting between them. The CDR3 nucleotides are TGTGCCAGCAGCCCTGGACAGATACAAGAGACCCAGTACTTC. This codes for CASSPGQIQETQYF.

V is TRBV5-4 and J is TRBJ2-2; 9 nucleotides line up with TRBD1. This CDR3 comprises 14 residues. V shed 4 bases, J shed 9 bases, and the junction held 7 bases outside the gene matches. CDR1 and CDR2 from the germline V gene are SGHNT and YYREEE (reference sequence). For the CDR3, the DNA is TGTGCCAGCAGCAAGGGACAGGGAATCAGGGAGCTGTTTTTT. Amino acid sequence: CASSKGQGIRELFF.

The chain is built from TRBV9 and TRBJ1-5, with D possibly TRBD1 on 5 matching bases. The CDR3 length is 15 residues. Germline loops: CDR1 SGDLS, CDR2 YYNGEE. Trimming pared 0 bases from V and 1 base from J, leaving 8 bases between. The CDR3 nucleotides read TGTGCCAGCAGCGTAGAGGGGAACAGCAATCAGCCCCAGCATTTT. The encoded protein is CASSVEGNSNQPQHF. Drawing the rest from reference TRBV9 and TRBJ1-5, the complete variable domain is DSGVTQTPKHLITATGQRVTLRCSPRSGDLSVYWYQQSLDQGLQFLIQYYNGEERAKGNILERFSAQQFPDLHSELNLSSLELGDSALYFCASSVEGNSNQPQHFGDGTRLSIL.

This clone was detected only once. At one end the junction does not follow the germline gene, possibly because of a read error. The CDR3 loop reads CASSYSASYEQYF. CDR3 coding DNA: TGTGCCAGCAGCTACTCAGCTAGCTACGAGCAGTACTTC. The chain links TRBV6-5 to TRBJ2-7; unclear D gene. Germline V gene data show CDR1 as MNHEY and CDR2 as SVGAGI. The CDR3 totals 13 residues.

The chain carries TRBV7-9 and TRBJ1-6; possibly TRBD1 for D (6 bases). The CDR3 covers 18 residues. The germline V gene has CDR1 SEHNR and CDR2 FQNEAQ (reference sequence). Trimming took off 4 bases at V and 0 bases at J, with 16 bases between the two ends. The CDR3 DNA reads TGTGCCAGCAGCTCCGCCCGGACAGAGAGCTCCTATAATTCACCCCTCCACTTT. This gives the protein CASSSARTESSYNSPLHF.

This clone was observed once. The chain links TRBV19 to TRBJ2-5; tentative D call: TRBD2 (6 bases). This CDR3 is built from 14 residues. Germline loops: CDR1 LNHDA, CDR2 SQIVND (reference sequence). The germline V and J ends were trimmed by 3 bases and 4 bases, with 12 bases remaining between them. The CDR3 sequence is CASSIGGLGETQYF. CDR3 bases: TGTGCCAGTAGTATTGGGGGACTTGGAGAGACCCAGTACTTC.

This sequence joins TRBV7-3 and TRBJ2-3; maybe TRBD1 (6 bases). The CDR3 has 17 residues. V was cut by 2 bases and J by 0 bases, with 15 bases left in between. CDR1 SGHTA and CDR2 FQGTGA come from the germline V gene. CDR3 protein: CASSLGDGTPSTDTQYF. CDR3 in DNA: TGTGCCAGCAGCTTAGGGGACGGGACACCAAGCACAGATACGCAGTATTTT.

The chain recombines TRBV18 with TRBJ2-2, with 9 bases that match TRBD1. The V segment lost 2 bases and the J segment 4 bases; nucleotides outside the gene matches: 5. The CDR3 has 16 residues. Per germline, CDR1 KGHSH and CDR2 LQKENI. The CDR3 coding sequence is TGTGCCAGCTCACCAGCCGGACAGGGGTCCACCGGGGAGCTGTTTTTT. The encoded protein is CASSPAGQGSTGELFF.

Written as DNA, the CDR3 is TGTGCCAGCAGCCCCCCGACGGGAACAGATACGCAGTATTTT. Its translation is CASSPPTGTDTQYF. The chain employs TRBV3-1 (or the pseudogene TRBV3-2) and TRBJ2-3; the D gene is possibly TRBD2 (5 bases). Between the trimmed V and J ends, which lost 4 bases and 3 bases, there was a span of 11 bases. The CDR3 is made up of 14 amino acids. Germline V CDR1 and CDR2: LGHDT, YNNKEL (reference sequence).

A remark on this clone: This CDR3 is also generated by other DNA sequences in the sample. The chain carries TRBV6-5 and TRBJ2-7; the D is unclear. Germline V CDR1 and CDR2: MNHEY, SVGAGI. The CDR3 is 11 amino acids. The V gene lost 6 bases and the J gene lost 2 bases, with 5 bases spanning the gap. CDR3 in DNA: TGTGCCAGCAGCCGCGCCTACGAGCAGTACTTC. Translation gives CASSRAYEQYF.

This chain uses TRBV7-2 with TRBJ2-2, with D perhaps matching TRBD1 (6 bases). CDR1 SGHTA and CDR2 FQGNSA come from the germline V gene. The CDR3 has 15 residues. Trimming removed 6 bases from V and 0 bases from J, with 11 bases in between. CDR3 protein: CASRRQVANTGELFF. In DNA, the CDR3 is TGTGCCAGCAGACGACAGGTCGCGAACACCGGGGAGCTGTTTTTT.

This clone appeared once. The V and J genes are TRBV15 and TRBJ1-6; 9 nucleotides agree with TRBD1. The V gene end was trimmed by 0 bases and the J gene end by 7 bases; junction bases not matched to a gene: 1. There are 15 residues in the CDR3. Per germline, CDR1 LNHNV and CDR2 YYDKDF (reference sequence). The CDR3 DNA sequence: TGTGCCACCAGCAGAGAGGGGACAGGGAATTCACCCCTCCACTTT. Translating gives CATSREGTGNSPLHF.

The V gene is TRBV5-1, the J gene TRBJ2-1, with a tentative D call TRBD1 (5 bases). The CDR3 is made up of 13 amino acids. V was pared by 0 bases and J by 7 bases, with 8 bases between. CDR1 and CDR2 from the germline V gene are SGHRS and YFSETQ. The CDR3 DNA reads TGCGCCAGCAGCTTGGCAGGGCCAAATGAGCAGTTCTTC. The encoded protein is CASSLAGPNEQFF.

V usage is TRBV2 and J usage is TRBJ1-6; 7 positions agree with TRBD1. From germline, CDR1 is SNHLY and CDR2 FYNNEI. The CDR3 length is 14 residues. The J segment lost 5 bases and the V segment lost 6 bases, leaving 4 bases of the junction unmatched. CDR3 sequence (DNA): TGTGCCAGCAGCCCCGGGACAGATAATTCACCCCTCCACTTT. It encodes CASSPGTDNSPLHF.

Worth noting for this clone: The conserved phenylalanine or tryptophan is not found at the CDR3 terminus, so this likely reflects a read error. Because the CDR3's place on the DNA is in doubt, the DNA is left out and the CDR3 is given as listed by TCRdb. The chain carries TRBV5-4 and TRBJ2-3; the DNA was not compared with TRBD2, the D call given in the table. The CDR3 is 13 residues long, ends included. Germline V gene data show CDR1 as SGHNT and CDR2 as YYREEE (reference sequence). CDR3 sequence: CASSLGLAGDSLA.